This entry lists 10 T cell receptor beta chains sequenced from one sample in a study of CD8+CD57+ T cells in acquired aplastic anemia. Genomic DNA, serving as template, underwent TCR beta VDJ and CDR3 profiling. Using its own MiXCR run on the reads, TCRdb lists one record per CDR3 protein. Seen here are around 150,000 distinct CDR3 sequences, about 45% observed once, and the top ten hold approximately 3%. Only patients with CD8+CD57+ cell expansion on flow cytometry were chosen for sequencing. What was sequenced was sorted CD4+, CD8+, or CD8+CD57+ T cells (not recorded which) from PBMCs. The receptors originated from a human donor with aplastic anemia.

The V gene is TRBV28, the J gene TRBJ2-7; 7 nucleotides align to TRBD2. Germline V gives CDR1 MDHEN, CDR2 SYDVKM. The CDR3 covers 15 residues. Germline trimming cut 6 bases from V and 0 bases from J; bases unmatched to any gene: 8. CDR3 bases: TGTGCCAGCAGCTCTAGCGGCAGGGCCTCCTACGAGCAGTACTTC. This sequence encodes CASSSSGRASYEQYF.

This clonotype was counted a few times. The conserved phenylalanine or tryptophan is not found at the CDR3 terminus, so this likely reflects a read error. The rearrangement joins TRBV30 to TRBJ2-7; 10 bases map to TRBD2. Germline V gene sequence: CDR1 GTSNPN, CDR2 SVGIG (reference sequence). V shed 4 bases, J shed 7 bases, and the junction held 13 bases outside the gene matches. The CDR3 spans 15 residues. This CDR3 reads CAWTPSGSGRREQYL. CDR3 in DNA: TGTGCCTGGACCCCGAGTGGTAGCGGGAGGAGAGAGCAGTACCTC.

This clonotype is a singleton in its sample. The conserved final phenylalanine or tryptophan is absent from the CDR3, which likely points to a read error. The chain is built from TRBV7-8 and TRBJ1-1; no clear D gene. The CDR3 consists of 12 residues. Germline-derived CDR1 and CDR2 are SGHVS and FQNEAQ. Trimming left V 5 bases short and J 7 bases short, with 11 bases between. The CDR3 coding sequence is TGTGCCAGCAGCCAACTGAAGGGTGAAGCTTTCCTT. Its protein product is CASSQLKGEAFL.

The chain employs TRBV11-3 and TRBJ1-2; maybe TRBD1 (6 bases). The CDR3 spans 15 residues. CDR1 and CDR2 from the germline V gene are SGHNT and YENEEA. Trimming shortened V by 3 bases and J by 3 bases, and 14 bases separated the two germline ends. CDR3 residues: CASSFRGQGYYGYTF. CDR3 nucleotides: TGTGCCAGCAGCTTCCGAGGCCAGGGGTACTATGGCTACACCTTC.

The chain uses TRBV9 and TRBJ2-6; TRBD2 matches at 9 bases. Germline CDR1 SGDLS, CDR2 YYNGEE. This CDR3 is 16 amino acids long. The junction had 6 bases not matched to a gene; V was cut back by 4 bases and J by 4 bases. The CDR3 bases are TGTGCCAGCAGCCCTCGCGGGGGGGCCGGGGCCAACGTCCTGACTTTC. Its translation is CASSPRGGAGANVLTF.

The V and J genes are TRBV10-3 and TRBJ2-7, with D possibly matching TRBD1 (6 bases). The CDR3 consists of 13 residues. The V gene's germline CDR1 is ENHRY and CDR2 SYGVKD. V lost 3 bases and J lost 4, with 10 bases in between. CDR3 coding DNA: TGTGCCATCAGTGATTTGGGGGCTTACGAGCAGTACTTC. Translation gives CAISDLGAYEQYF.

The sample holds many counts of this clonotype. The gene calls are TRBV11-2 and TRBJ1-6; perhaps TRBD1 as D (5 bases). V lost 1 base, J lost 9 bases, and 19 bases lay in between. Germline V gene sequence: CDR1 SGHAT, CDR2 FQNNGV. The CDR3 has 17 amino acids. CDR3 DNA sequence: TGTGCCAGCAGCTTAGTTGGTAGGAGCGGGGGAAGTTCACCCCTCCACTTT. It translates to CASSLVGRSGGSSPLHF.

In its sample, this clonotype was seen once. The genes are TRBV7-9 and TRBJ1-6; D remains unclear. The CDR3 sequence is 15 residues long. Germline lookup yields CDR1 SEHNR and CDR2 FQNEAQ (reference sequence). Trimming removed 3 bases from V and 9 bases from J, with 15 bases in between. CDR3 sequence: CASSFRADPGSPLHF. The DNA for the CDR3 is TGTGCCAGCAGCTTCCGGGCCGACCCGGGTTCACCCCTCCACTTT.

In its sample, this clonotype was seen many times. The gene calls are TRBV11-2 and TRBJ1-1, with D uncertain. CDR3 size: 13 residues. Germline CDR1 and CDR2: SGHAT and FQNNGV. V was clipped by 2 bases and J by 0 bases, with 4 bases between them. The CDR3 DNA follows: TGTGCCAGCAGCTTAAGCATGAACACTGAAGCTTTCTTT. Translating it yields CASSLSMNTEAFF.

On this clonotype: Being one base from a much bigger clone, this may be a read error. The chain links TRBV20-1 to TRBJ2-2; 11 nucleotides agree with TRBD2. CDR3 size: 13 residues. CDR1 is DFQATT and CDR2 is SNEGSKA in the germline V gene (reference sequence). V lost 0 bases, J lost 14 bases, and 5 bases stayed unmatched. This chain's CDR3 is CSARDQLAGDLFF. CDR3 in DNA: TGCAGTGCTAGAGATCAACTAGCGGGAGATCTGTTTTTT.